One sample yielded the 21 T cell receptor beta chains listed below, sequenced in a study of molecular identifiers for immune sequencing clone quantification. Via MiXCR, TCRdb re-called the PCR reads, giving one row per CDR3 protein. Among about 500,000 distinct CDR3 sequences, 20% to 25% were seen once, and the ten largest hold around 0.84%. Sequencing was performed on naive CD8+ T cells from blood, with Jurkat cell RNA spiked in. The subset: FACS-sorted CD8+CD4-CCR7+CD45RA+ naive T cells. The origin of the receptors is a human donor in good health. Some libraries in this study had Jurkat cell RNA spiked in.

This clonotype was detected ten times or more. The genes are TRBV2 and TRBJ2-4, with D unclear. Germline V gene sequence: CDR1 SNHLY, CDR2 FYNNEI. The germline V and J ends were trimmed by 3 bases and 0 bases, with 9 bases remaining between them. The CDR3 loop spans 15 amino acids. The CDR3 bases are TGTGCCAGCAGTGAGGTCCGAGCAGCCAAAAACATTCAGTACTTC. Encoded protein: CASSEVRAAKNIQYF.

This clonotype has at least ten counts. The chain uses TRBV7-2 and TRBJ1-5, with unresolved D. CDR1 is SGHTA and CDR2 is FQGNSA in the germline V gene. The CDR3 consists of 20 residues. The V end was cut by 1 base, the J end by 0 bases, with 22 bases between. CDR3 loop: CASSLVAEPTNPYSNQPQHF. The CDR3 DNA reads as TGTGCCAGCAGCTTAGTAGCGGAGCCAACAAATCCCTATAGCAATCAGCCCCAGCATTTT.

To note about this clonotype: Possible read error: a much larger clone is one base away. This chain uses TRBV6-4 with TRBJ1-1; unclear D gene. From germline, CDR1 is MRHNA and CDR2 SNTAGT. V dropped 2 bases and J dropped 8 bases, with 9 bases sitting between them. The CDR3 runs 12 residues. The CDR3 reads CASSDDLAEAFF. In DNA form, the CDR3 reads TGTGCCAGCAGTGACGACTTAGCAGAAGCTTTCTTT.

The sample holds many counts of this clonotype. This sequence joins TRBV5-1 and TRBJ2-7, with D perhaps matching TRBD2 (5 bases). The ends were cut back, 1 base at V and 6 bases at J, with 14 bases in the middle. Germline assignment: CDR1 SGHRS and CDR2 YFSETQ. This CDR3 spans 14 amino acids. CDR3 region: CASSLNFPAGEQYF. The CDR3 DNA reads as TGCGCCAGCAGCTTGAATTTCCCGGCGGGCGAGCAGTACTTC. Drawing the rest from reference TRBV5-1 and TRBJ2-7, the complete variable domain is KAGVTQTPRYLIKTRGQQVTLSCSPISGHRSVSWYQQTPGQGLQFLFEYFSETQRNKGNFPGRFSGRQFSNSRSEMNVSTLELGDSALYLCASSLNFPAGEQYFGPGTRLTVT.

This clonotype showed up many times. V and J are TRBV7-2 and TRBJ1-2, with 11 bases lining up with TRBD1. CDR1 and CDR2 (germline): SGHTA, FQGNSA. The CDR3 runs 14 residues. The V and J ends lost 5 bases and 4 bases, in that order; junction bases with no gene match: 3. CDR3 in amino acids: CASSPGTGGYGYTF. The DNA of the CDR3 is TGTGCCAGCAGCCCTGGGACAGGGGGCTATGGCTACACCTTC.

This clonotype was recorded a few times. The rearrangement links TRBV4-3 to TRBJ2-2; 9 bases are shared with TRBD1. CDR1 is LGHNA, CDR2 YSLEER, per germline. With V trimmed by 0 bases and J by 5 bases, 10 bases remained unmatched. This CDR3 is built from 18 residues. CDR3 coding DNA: TGCGCCAGCAGCCAAGATCGTAGGGGACAGGGTCGGACCGGGGAGCTGTTTTTT. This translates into CASSQDRRGQGRTGELFF.

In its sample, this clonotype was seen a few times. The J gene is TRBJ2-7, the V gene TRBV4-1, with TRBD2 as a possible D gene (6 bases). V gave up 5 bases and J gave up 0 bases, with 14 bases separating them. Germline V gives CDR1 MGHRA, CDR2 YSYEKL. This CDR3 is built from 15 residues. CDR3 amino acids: CASSIAVGSSYEQYF. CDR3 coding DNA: TGCGCCAGCAGCATAGCGGTTGGGAGCTCCTACGAGCAGTACTTC.

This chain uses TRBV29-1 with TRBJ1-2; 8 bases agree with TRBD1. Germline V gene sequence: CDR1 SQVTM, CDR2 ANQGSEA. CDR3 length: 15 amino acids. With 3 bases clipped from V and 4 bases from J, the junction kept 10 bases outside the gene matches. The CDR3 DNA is TGCAGCGTTGAGGGGACAGGAGGCTTAATCTATGGCTACACCTTC. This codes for CSVEGTGGLIYGYTF.

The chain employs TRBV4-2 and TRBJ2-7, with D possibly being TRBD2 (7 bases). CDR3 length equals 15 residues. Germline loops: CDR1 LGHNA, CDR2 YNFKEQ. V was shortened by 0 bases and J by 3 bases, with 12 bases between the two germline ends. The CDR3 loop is CASSQDRGGIYEQYF. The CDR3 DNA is TGTGCCAGCAGCCAAGATAGGGGGGGGATCTACGAGCAGTACTTC.

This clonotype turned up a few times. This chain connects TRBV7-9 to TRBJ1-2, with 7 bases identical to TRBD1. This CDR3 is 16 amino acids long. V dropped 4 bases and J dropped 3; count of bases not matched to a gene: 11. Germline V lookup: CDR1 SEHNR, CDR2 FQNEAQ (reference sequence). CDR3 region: CASSSSTDRPDYGYTF. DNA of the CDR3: TGTGCCAGCAGCTCATCCACGGACAGGCCAGACTATGGCTACACCTTC.

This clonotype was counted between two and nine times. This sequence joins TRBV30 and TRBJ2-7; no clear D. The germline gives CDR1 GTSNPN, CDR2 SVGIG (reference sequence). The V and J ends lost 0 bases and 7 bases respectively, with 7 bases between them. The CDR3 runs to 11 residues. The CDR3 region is CAWSVLGEQYF. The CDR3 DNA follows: TGTGCCTGGAGTGTACTGGGTGAGCAGTACTTC.

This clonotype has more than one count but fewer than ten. CDR3 nucleotides: TGTGCCAGCAGTTACTTTGATGAGCAGTTCTTC. This translates into CASSYFDEQFF. The genes are TRBV6-2 or TRBV6-3 and TRBJ2-1; D is ambiguous. From germline, CDR1 is MNHEY and CDR2 SVGEGT. Deletions cut 1 base from V and 8 bases from J, with 3 bases between. The CDR3 contains 11 residues.

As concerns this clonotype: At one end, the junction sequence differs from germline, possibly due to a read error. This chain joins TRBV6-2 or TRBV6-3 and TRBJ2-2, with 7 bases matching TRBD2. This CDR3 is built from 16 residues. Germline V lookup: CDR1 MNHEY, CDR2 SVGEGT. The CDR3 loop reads CASSLPAGSPSGGLFF. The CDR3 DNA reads TGTGCCAGCAGTTTACCAGCGGGGTCCCCCAGTGGGGGGCTGTTTTTT.

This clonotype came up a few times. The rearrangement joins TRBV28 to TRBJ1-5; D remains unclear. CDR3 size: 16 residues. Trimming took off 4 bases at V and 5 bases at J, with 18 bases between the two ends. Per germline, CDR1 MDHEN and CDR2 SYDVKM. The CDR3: CASSSRDPYLHQPQHF. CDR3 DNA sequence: TGTGCCAGCAGTTCCCGCGACCCGTATCTCCATCAGCCCCAGCATTTT.

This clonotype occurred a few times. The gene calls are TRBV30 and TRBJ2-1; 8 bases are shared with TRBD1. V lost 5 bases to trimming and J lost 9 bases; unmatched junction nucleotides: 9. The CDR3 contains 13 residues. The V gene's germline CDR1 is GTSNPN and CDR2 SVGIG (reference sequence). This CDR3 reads CAWEAGGYGEQFF. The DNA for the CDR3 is TGTGCCTGGGAGGCAGGGGGCTACGGTGAGCAGTTCTTC.

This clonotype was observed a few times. CDR3 bases: TGCGCCAGCAGCCTGAGAACAGCGGGGTTCAAAAACATTCAGTACTTC. Its protein is CASSLRTAGFKNIQYF. The J gene is TRBJ2-4, the V gene TRBV4-3, with TRBD2 identical over 7 bases. In germline, CDR1 is LGHNA, CDR2 YSLEER. This CDR3 spans 16 amino acids. V lost 4 bases and J lost 3; bases outside the gene matches: 9.

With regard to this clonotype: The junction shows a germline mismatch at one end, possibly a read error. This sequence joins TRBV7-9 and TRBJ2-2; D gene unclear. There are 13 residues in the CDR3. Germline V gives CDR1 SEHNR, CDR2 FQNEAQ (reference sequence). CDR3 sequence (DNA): TGTGCCAGCAGCGTACAGAACATCGGGGAGCTGTTTTTT. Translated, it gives CASSVQNIGELFF.

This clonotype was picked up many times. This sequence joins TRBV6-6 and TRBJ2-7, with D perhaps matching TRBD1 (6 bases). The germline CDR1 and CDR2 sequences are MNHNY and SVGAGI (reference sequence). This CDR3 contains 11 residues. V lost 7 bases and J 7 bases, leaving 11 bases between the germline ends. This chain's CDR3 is CASTPGVEQYF. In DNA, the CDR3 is TGTGCCAGCACCCCAGGGGTTGAGCAGTACTTC.

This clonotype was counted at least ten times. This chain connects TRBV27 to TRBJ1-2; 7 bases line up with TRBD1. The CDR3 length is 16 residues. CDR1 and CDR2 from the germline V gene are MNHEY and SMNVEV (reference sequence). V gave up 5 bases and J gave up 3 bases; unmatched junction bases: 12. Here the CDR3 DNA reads TGTGCCAGCAGTAGTCGGAGGGAAGGGGGCTACTATGGCTACACCTTC. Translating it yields CASSSRREGGYYGYTF.

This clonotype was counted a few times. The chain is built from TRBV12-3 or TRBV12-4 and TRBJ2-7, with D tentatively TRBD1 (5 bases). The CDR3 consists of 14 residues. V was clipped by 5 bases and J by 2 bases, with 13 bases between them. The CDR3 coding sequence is TGTGCCAGCAGTCTGGGGCCAGAGACCTACGAGCAGTACTTC. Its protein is CASSLGPETYEQYF.

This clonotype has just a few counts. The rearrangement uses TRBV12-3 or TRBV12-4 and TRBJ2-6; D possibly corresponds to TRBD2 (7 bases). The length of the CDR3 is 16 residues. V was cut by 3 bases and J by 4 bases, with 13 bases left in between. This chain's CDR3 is CASSLGGPSGANVLTF. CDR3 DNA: TGTGCCAGCAGTTTGGGGGGGCCGTCCGGGGCCAACGTCCTGACTTTC.